This is a list of T cell receptor beta chains from one sample in a study of cytomegalovirus exposure and HLA in healthy donors. Only in-frame clones appear in the TCRdb table, and some are missing; sequencing was by immunoSEQ multiplex PCR. The table has 90,000 to 120,000 clones, roughly three quarters seen once; the top ten hold approximately 2.4%. The sequenced sample consisted of PBMCs. These receptors were obtained from a man younger than 30 in good health and CMV-seronegative. Each CDR3 is given with its conserved first and last residue. A D gene is named only where the DNA matches it firmly. Rows give clone size only sometimes, using once, few, many, or a class for an expanded clone.

>TRBJ2-3|TRBD1|NA|TRBV6-4
CASSPGTGGLDTQYF
TGTGCCAGCAGTCCCGGGACAGGGGGCCTGGATACGCAGTATTTT
>TRBJ1-1|NA|few|TRBV19
CASSSRTALNTEAFF
TGTGCCAGTAGTTCACGGACAGCCCTGAACACTGAAGCTTTCTTT
>TRBJ2-1|TRBD2|NA|TRBV4-3
CASSQYSGGGNEQFF
TGCGCCAGCAGCCAGTATAGCGGGGGGGGGAATGAGCAGTTCTTC
>TRBJ2-3|NA|NA|TRBV7-7
CASSFERGDTQYF
TGTGCCAGCAGCTTTGAGAGAGGAGATACGCAGTATTTT
>TRBJ2-5|TRBD2|NA|TRBV6-1
CASSVTGTSLRETQYF
TGTGCCAGCAGTGTCACCGGGACTAGCCTCAGGGAGACCCAGTACTTC
>TRBJ2-7|NA|few|TRBV6-1
CASYAGMGEQYF
TGTGCCAGCTACGCGGGTATGGGCGAGCAGTACTTC
>TRBJ1-5|NA|NA|TRBV6-1
CASDRTDQPQHF
TGTGCCAGTGACAGGACCGATCAGCCCCAGCATTTT
>TRBJ2-3|NA|NA|TRBV6-1
CASSEPGSGGDTQYF
TGTGCCAGCAGTGAACCGGGCTCCGGCGGGGATACGCAGTATTTT
>TRBJ2-5|TRBD1|NA|TRBV5-1
CASSKYRGETQYF
TGCGCCAGCAGCAAGTACAGGGGGGAGACCCAGTACTTC
>TRBJ2-7|TRBD1|once|TRBV16
CASSPPGQATYEQYF
TGTGCCAGCAGCCCACCGGGACAGGCAACCTACGAGCAGTACTTC
>TRBJ1-4|NA|NA|TRBV5-1
CASSLGTGSHEKLFF
TGCGCCAGCAGCTTGGGAACAGGGTCCCATGAAAAACTGTTTTTT
>TRBJ2-7|TRBD1|once|TRBV10-2
CASSERDRVRSYEQYF
TGCGCCAGCAGTGAGAGGGACAGGGTCCGATCCTACGAGCAGTACTTC
>TRBJ1-4|NA|many|TRBV9
CASRGTATNEKLFF
TGTGCCAGCAGAGGGACTGCAACTAATGAAAAACTGTTTTTT
>TRBJ2-2|TRBD2|NA|TRBV5-4
CASSLVGTSTGELFF
TGTGCCAGCAGCTTGGTCGGGACTAGCACCGGGGAGCTGTTTTTT
>TRBJ2-7|TRBD1|few|TRBV5-4
CASSLDRGPYEQYF
TGTGCCAGCAGCTTGGACAGGGGGCCCTACGAGCAGTACTTC
>TRBJ2-7|TRBD1|NA|TRBV6-5
CASRPDRVGEQYF
TGTGCCAGCAGACCCGACAGGGTCGGAGAGCAGTACTTC
>TRBJ2-7|TRBD1|NA|TRBV2
CASSAQGAYEQYF
TGTGCCAGCAGCGCACAGGGGGCCTACGAGCAGTACTTC
>TRBJ2-7|TRBD2|NA|TRBV7-9
CASSLAHSGGSYEQYF
TGTGCCAGCAGCTTAGCCCACAGCGGGGGTTCCTACGAGCAGTACTTC
>TRBJ1-5|TRBD1|NA|TRBV9
CASSTQGDFNQPQHF
TGTGCCAGCAGCACTCAGGGGGACTTCAATCAGCCCCAGCATTTT
>TRBJ1-4|NA|NA|TRBV7-4
CASSFPETNEKLFF
TGTGCCAGCAGCTTCCCAGAAACTAATGAAAAACTGTTTTTT
>TRBJ1-4|TRBD1|NA|TRBV6-6
CASSYLGQGAEKLFF
TGTGCCAGCAGTTACCTTGGGCAGGGGGCCGAAAAACTGTTTTTT
>TRBJ1-3|NA|NA|TRBV2
CASKRGTSGNTIYF
TGTGCCAGCAAACGGGGGACCTCTGGAAACACCATATATTTT
>TRBJ1-1|TRBD1|NA|TRBV7-9
CASSRGGARAFF
TGTGCCAGCAGCCGAGGGGGCGCGAGGGCTTTCTTT
>TRBJ1-2|NA|NA|TRBV4-3
CASSQERGIYGYTF
TGCGCCAGCAGCCAAGAGCGGGGGATTTATGGCTACACCTTC
>TRBJ2-7|NA|NA|TRBV6-6
CASSYQPRGNYEQYF
TGTGCCAGCAGTTACCAGCCCAGGGGTAACTACGAGCAGTACTTC
>TRBJ2-7|NA|NA|TRBV5-1
CASSGAGPYEQYF
TGCGCCAGCAGCGGGGCGGGGCCCTACGAGCAGTACTTC
>TRBJ2-2|TRBD1|NA|TRBV18
CASSQTGGADGELFF
TGTGCCAGCTCACAGACAGGGGGCGCCGACGGGGAGCTGTTTTTT
>TRBJ2-3|TRBD2|NA|TRBV9
CASSVPRTSGIDTDTQYF
TGTGCCAGCAGCGTACCCCGGACTAGCGGGATTGACACAGATACGCAGTATTTT
>TRBJ1-5|NA|NA|TRBV28
CASSPGGAQHF
TGTGCCAGCAGCCCTGGGGGGGCCCAGCATTTT
>TRBJ2-7|NA|NA|TRBV29-1
CSVSADSYEQYF
TGCAGCGTTTCCGCGGACAGCTACGAGCAGTACTTC
>TRBJ1-1|NA|NA|TRBV27
CASSFNSLNTEAFF
TGTGCCAGCAGTTTCAACAGCTTGAACACTGAAGCTTTCTTT
>TRBJ2-7|TRBD2|few|TRBV5-4
CASSLGTSGGYEQYF
TGTGCCAGCAGCCTCGGGACTAGCGGGGGCTACGAGCAGTACTTC
>TRBJ2-2|TRBD1|NA|TRBV7-2
CASSHRQGATGELFF
TGTGCCAGCAGCCATAGACAGGGGGCGACCGGGGAGCTGTTTTTT
>TRBJ1-1|TRBD1|NA|TRBV19
CASSPRGQSNTEAFF
TGTGCCAGTAGTCCAAGGGGACAGTCGAACACTGAAGCTTTCTTT
>TRBJ2-7|NA|NA|TRBV11-1
CASSSYRSSYEQYF
TGTGCCAGCAGCTCCTACAGGTCCTCCTACGAGCAGTACTTC
>TRBJ1-1|TRBD1|NA|TRBV6-1
CATRQGWDTEAFF
TGTGCCACCCGACAGGGTTGGGACACTGAAGCTTTCTTT
>TRBJ1-2|NA|NA|TRBV7-8
CASSLGAGGYTF
TGTGCCAGCAGCTTGGGGGCTGGGGGCTACACCTTC